This passage covers 24 T cell receptor beta chains from one sample sequenced in a study of naive and memory T cell subsets listed by TCRdb under 2017. Broad study findings and their caveats: Naive repertoires, especially CD8, contained a few larger clonotypes, possibly memory cells re-expressing CD45RA.

Libraries were made using UMI-ligation and nested PCR. The data were produced on an Illumina MiSeq. To cover both TRBC1 and TRBC2, the beta constant-region primer consisted of an equimolar mix of two oligonucleotides. Four rounds of PCR were used to amplify ligated cDNA, with nested alpha and beta constant-region primers being used together with the SP2 primer. TCRdb itself trimmed the public reads at Q25 with fastp, ran MiXCR and retained productive beta chains. Here each entry gathers all rows of one CDR3 protein and keeps the most common genes and DNA. Counted in this sample were about 99,000 distinct CDR3 sequences; around 15% of them appeared once. Of the sample, around 2.7% falls within the top ten clones. No antigen has been assigned to these receptors. Sequencing used naive CD8+ T cells from blood. Per the publication, the cell subset or site label means: naive T cells, CD45RA high CD27+. The origin of the receptors is a human donor in good health.

The chain links TRBV15 to TRBJ2-2; D uncertain. The V and J ends lost 1 base and 1 base respectively, with 4 bases between them. CDR1 is LNHNV and CDR2 is YYDKDF in the germline V gene (reference sequence). This CDR3 is 14 amino acids long. The CDR3 is CATSRAENTGELFF. The CDR3 DNA reads TGTGCCACCAGCAGAGCCGAGAACACCGGGGAGCTGTTTTTT.

V is TRBV20-1 and J is TRBJ2-7; no clear D. V gave up 3 bases and J gave up 3 bases, with 18 bases separating them. Per the germline V gene, CDR1 is DFQATT and CDR2 is SNEGSKA (reference sequence). This CDR3 is 15 amino acids long. DNA of the CDR3: TGCAGTGCTAGTTTAATGCGACTGATCGGCTACGAGCAGTACTTC. Encoded protein: CSASLMRLIGYEQYF.

J is TRBJ1-1 and V is TRBV12-3 or TRBV12-4, with 7 bases fitting TRBD1. V gave up 2 bases and J gave up 5 bases; unmatched junction bases: 5. The CDR3 extends over 14 amino acids. CDR3 nucleotide sequence: TGTGCCAGCAGTTTACGGGACAGTGGTACTGAAGCTTTCTTT. Translated: CASSLRDSGTEAFF.

To note about this clonotype: Compared with germline, one end of the junction differs, possibly owing to a read error. The rearrangement joins TRBV6-2 or TRBV6-3 to TRBJ1-5; 8 bases are shared with TRBD1. The CDR3 contains 15 residues. The V gene's germline CDR1 is MNHEY and CDR2 SVGEGT. The CDR3 loop is CASSYLGQDYQSQHF. In DNA, the CDR3 is TGTGCCAGCAGTTACCTGGGACAGGATTATCAGTCCCAGCATTTT.

The chain is built from TRBV7-9 and TRBJ2-7; D remains unclear. The CDR3 is made up of 13 amino acids. V shed 5 bases and J shed 6 bases, with 14 bases lying between them. CDR1 is SEHNR, CDR2 FQNEAQ, per germline (reference sequence). In DNA form, the CDR3 reads TGTGCCAGCAGCCCGGGCCTCCCTAGCGAGCAGTACTTC. Translated: CASSPGLPSEQYF.

This clonotype was seen ten or more times. V gene TRBV5-4 combines with J gene TRBJ2-7, with 8 nucleotides matching TRBD2. The CDR3 length is 13 residues. With V trimmed by 4 bases and J by 5 bases, 5 bases remained unmatched. The germline V gene has CDR1 SGHNT and CDR2 YYREEE (reference sequence). DNA for the CDR3: TGTGCCAGCAGCACGGGACTAGGCCACGAGCAGTACTTC. This gives the protein CASSTGLGHEQYF.

This clonotype was seen only a few times. The chain links TRBV29-1 to TRBJ1-4, with D uncertain. V lost 4 bases, J lost 6 bases, and 12 bases lay in between. This CDR3 spans 13 amino acids. CDR1 and CDR2 from the germline V gene are SQVTM and ANQGSEA. The CDR3 loop reads CSVGGQEDEKLFF. CDR3 DNA sequence: TGCAGCGTTGGCGGGCAGGAGGATGAAAAACTGTTTTTT. Full variable domain (rest looked up from reference TRBV29-1 and TRBJ1-4): SAVISQKPSRDICQRGTSLTIQCQVDSQVTMMFWYRQQPGQSLTLIATANQGSEATYESGFVIDKFPISRPNLTFSTLTVSNMSPEDSSIYLCSVGGQEDEKLFFGSGTQLSVL.

This clonotype was found once. V gene TRBV5-6 combines with J gene TRBJ2-7; weak D call: TRBD2 (5 bases). V was clipped by 3 bases and J by 2 bases, with 12 bases between them. The CDR3 extends over 14 amino acids. Per the germline V gene, CDR1 is SGHDT and CDR2 is YYEEEE. This CDR3 reads CASSSPGITYEQYF. DNA for the CDR3: TGTGCCAGCAGCTCACCCGGGATAACCTACGAGCAGTACTTC.

The table lists this clonotype with many counts. This sequence joins TRBV13 and TRBJ1-2; a possible D gene is TRBD1 (5 bases). Trimming pared 5 bases from V and 6 bases from J, leaving 19 bases between. This CDR3 has 15 amino acids. Germline V CDR1 and CDR2: PRHDT, FYEKMQ (reference sequence). The CDR3 loop reads CASSPRRGIEDGYTF. In DNA, the CDR3 is TGTGCCAGCAGCCCCCGCCGGGGGATAGAGGATGGCTACACCTTC.

With respect to this clonotype: The conserved closing phenylalanine or tryptophan is absent in this CDR3, likely reflecting a read error. The chain carries TRBV29-1 and TRBJ1-1; D not resolved. V dropped 3 bases and J dropped 6 bases, with 2 bases sitting between them. This CDR3 is 9 amino acids long. Germline CDR1 reads SQVTM; CDR2 reads ANQGSEA. The CDR3 DNA follows: TGCAGCGTTGAGGCTGAAGCTTTCGTT. Protein product: CSVEAEAFV.

This clonotype has ten or more counts. The CDR3 nucleotides read TGTGCCAGCAGCTTGGCCTCAGCGACCTACTACGAGCAGTACTTC. This sequence encodes CASSLASATYYEQYF. The chain employs TRBV5-6 and TRBJ2-7; D is undetermined. In germline, CDR1 is SGHDT, CDR2 YYEEEE. This CDR3 is 15 amino acids long. V was pared by 0 bases and J by 3 bases, with 13 bases between.

This clonotype was seen a handful of times. The chain has TRBV27 and TRBJ1-1; 12 bases map to TRBD1. Unmatched junction bases numbered 4, after V lost 3 bases and J lost 8 bases. Germline CDR1 MNHEY, CDR2 SMNVEV (reference sequence). This CDR3 is built from 14 residues. CDR3 sequence: CASSLKGTGGEAFF. The CDR3 nucleotides are TGTGCCAGCAGTTTGAAAGGGACAGGGGGCGAAGCTTTCTTT.

With respect to this clonotype: A much larger clone lies a single base off, so this may be a read error. The CDR3: CASSLSVADTQYF. CDR3 sequence (DNA): TGTGCCAGCAGTTTATCGGTCGCAGATACGCAGTATTTT. The chain uses TRBV27 and TRBJ2-3; D gene uncertain. CDR3 length: 13 amino acids. V was trimmed by 0 bases and J by 4 bases, leaving 5 bases between them. Germline-derived CDR1 and CDR2 are MNHEY and SMNVEV (reference sequence).

The chain joins TRBV27 to TRBJ2-2; D is unresolved. This CDR3 spans 16 amino acids. The V end lost 7 bases, the J end lost 0 bases, and 15 bases lay between the germline ends. Germline V gene data show CDR1 as MNHEY and CDR2 as SMNVEV (reference sequence). The CDR3 nucleotides read TGTGCCAGCACTCGATATAGCCCAGCGAACACCGGGGAGCTGTTTTTT. Its translation is CASTRYSPANTGELFF.

Comment on this clonotype: The junction shows a germline mismatch at one end, possibly a read error. This chain connects TRBV4-3 to TRBJ1-4, with TRBD1 as a possible D gene (5 bases). This CDR3 is 15 amino acids long. The germline gives CDR1 LGHNA, CDR2 YSLEER. Written as DNA, the CDR3 is TGCGCCAGTAGCCCTCGGGACGGGGGAGGTGAAAAACTGTTTTTT. This sequence encodes CASSPRDGGGEKLFF.

This clonotype was detected ten times or more. The chain employs TRBV4-3 and TRBJ1-1, with a weak D call TRBD1 (5 bases). V was trimmed by 0 bases and J by 0 bases, leaving 8 bases between them. CDR1 is LGHNA, CDR2 YSLEER, per germline. This CDR3 is 15 amino acids long. The CDR3 here is CASSQDRQMNTEAFF. The CDR3 DNA sequence: TGCGCCAGCAGCCAAGATCGACAGATGAACACTGAAGCTTTCTTT.

This clonotype occurred many times. V and J are TRBV7-9 and TRBJ1-1, with D possibly being TRBD1 (5 bases). CDR1 and CDR2 from the germline V gene are SEHNR and FQNEAQ (reference sequence). This CDR3 is 13 amino acids long. V was cut by 7 bases and J by 2 bases, with 11 bases left in between. The CDR3 here is CASNRDLNTEAFF. The CDR3 DNA follows: TGTGCCAGCAATAGGGACTTAAACACTGAAGCTTTCTTT.

This chain uses TRBV29-1 with TRBJ2-1; no reliable D call. The germline gives CDR1 SQVTM, CDR2 ANQGSEA. The CDR3 length is 11 residues. The CDR3: CIVGLGNEQFF. The CDR3 DNA sequence: TGCATCGTAGGGTTAGGCAATGAGCAGTTCTTC.

The chain is built from TRBV11-2 and TRBJ2-1; 16 bases map to TRBD2. CDR3 length: 17 amino acids. V gave up 3 bases and J gave up 5 bases; unmatched junction bases: 4. Germline CDR1 SGHAT, CDR2 FQNNGV. CDR3 nucleotides: TGTGCCAGCAGCTTGGGACTAGCGGGGGGGCTAAACAATGAGCAGTTCTTC. This encodes CASSLGLAGGLNNEQFF. Supplemented by reference TRBV11-2 and TRBJ2-1, the full variable domain reads EAGVAQSPRYKIIEKRQSVAFWCNPISGHATLYWYQQILGQGPKLLIQFQNNGVVDDSQLPKDRFSAERLKGVDSTLKIQPAKLEDSAVYLCASSLGLAGGLNNEQFFGPGTRLTVL.

This clonotype was picked up a small number of times. V and J are TRBV11-2 and TRBJ2-3; D is possibly TRBD2 (6 bases). Germline assignment: CDR1 SGHAT and CDR2 FQNNGV. This CDR3 region has 17 residues. Trimming left V 0 bases short and J 4 bases short, with 17 bases between. Here the CDR3 DNA reads TGTGCCAGCAGCTTAGATGGGACCGGGAGTCCCTCAGATACGCAGTATTTT. This codes for CASSLDGTGSPSDTQYF. The full variable domain, completed using reference TRBV11-2 and TRBJ2-3, is EAGVAQSPRYKIIEKRQSVAFWCNPISGHATLYWYQQILGQGPKLLIQFQNNGVVDDSQLPKDRFSAERLKGVDSTLKIQPAKLEDSAVYLCASSLDGTGSPSDTQYFGPGTRLTVL.

In this sample, this clonotype turned up a few times. The V gene is TRBV10-2, the J gene TRBJ2-1; D is ambiguous. This CDR3 comprises 14 residues. CDR1 WSHSY and CDR2 SAAADI come from the germline V gene. The V end was cut by 3 bases, the J end by 2 bases, with 8 bases between. The CDR3 here is CASSEDGPYNEQFF. The CDR3 nucleotides read TGCGCCAGCAGTGAAGACGGCCCCTACAATGAGCAGTTCTTC.

A note on this clonotype: A single base separates this from a much larger clone, so it may be a read error. The gene calls are TRBV10-2 and TRBJ2-7; TRBD1 is a possible D gene (5 bases). The germline V and J ends were trimmed by 8 bases and 4 bases, with 18 bases remaining between them. The CDR3 is 14 amino acids. The germline V gene encodes CDR1 WSHSY and CDR2 SAAADI. The DNA of the CDR3 is TGCGCCAGCGCCGAGACAGCAACCGATTACGAGCAGTACTTC. It yields the protein CASAETATDYEQYF.

The J gene is TRBJ2-1, the V gene TRBV20-1; D gene unclear. The CDR3 runs 12 residues. V lost 5 bases, J lost 4 bases, and 9 bases lay in between. Germline CDR1 is DFQATT and CDR2 is SNEGSKA (reference sequence). CDR3 region: CSAPGHYNEQFF. The CDR3 nucleotides are TGCAGTGCTCCGGGCCATTACAATGAGCAGTTCTTC.

The gene calls are TRBV2 and TRBJ2-7; 7 positions agree with TRBD2. Germline trimming cut 11 bases from V and 4 bases from J; bases unmatched to any gene: 11. The CDR3 runs 13 residues. The germline V gene has CDR1 SNHLY and CDR2 FYNNEI. The CDR3 region is CAGRGREKYEQYF. In nucleotides, the CDR3 is TGTGCCGGCCGTGGGAGGGAAAAGTACGAGCAGTACTTC.